This TCR beta chain originates from a study of T cell responses to AZD1222 COVID-19 vaccine. Study-wide results and caveats: Nearly half of spike-specific TCRs reportedly go after variant regions that carry no mutations. Following two doses of AZD1222, Spike-specific TCR breadth and depth rose. Donors skewed white British and female; clonal diversity was possibly underestimated.

The trim removed 4 bases at V and 8 bases at J, leaving 13 bases unmatched. Germline CDR1 LNHDA, CDR2 SQIVND (reference sequence). This CDR3 spans 15 amino acids. About this clone: Its antigen is not identified.

TCRdb's table, derived via immunoSEQ multiplex PCR, lists solely in-frame clones and lacks some. This table has around 99,000 clones, about 88% appearing once. This chain uses TRBV19 with TRBJ1-2; 7 bases agree with TRBD1. The receptor was derived from an adult in good health. The sequencing here drew on peripheral blood, taken on day 0 of AZD1222 vaccination. This chain's CDR3 is CASSRQGSSTSGYTF. Here the CDR3 DNA reads TGTGCCAGTAGTAGACAGGGTTCCTCGACCAGCGGCTACACCTTC.